This paragraph covers one T cell receptor (beta chain) sequence. Germline V CDR1 and CDR2: SGDLS, YYNGEE. The V gene lost 4 bases and the J gene lost 4 bases, with 15 bases spanning the gap. The CDR3 runs to 16 residues. The source of the sample is a study of blood T cell repertoires in COVID-19. Study overall: Specimens from acute and convalescent COVID-19 originated in the United States, Italy and Spain. Nucleic acid was either cDNA or gDNA, and it came from T cells, B-cell-depleted T cells, or PBMCs.

Authors' data handling: Estimates of nucleated cell counts were drawn from the amplification of reference gene primers. Profiled with immunoSEQ multiplex PCR; TCRdb holds only in-frame clones, not every one. From that table come the V and J calls and clone size; the DNA was used to work out D and trimming. This sample has some 220,000 clones; almost 85% occur once, and the top ten carry approximately 2.3%. The receptor was isolated from a woman in her seventies with COVID-19, enrolled during active disease. This sequence joins TRBV9 and TRBJ1-6, with unresolved D. What was sequenced was peripheral blood. The CDR3 here is CASSLSGPPYNSPLHF. The CDR3 DNA is TGTGCCAGCAGCTTGTCAGGTCCTCCTTATAATTCACCCCTCCACTTT.